This entry is about one T cell receptor (beta chain). The data stem from a study of sequential checkpoint blockade in melanoma. The wider study: Patients were randomized 1:1 to nivolumab-then-ipilimumab or ipilimumab-then-nivolumab first-line. Each arm's sequence ended with maintenance nivolumab.

Treatment defined: randomized to nivolumab then ipilimumab (arm A) or the reverse (arm B). Patients had received no earlier DNA-damaging chemotherapy. PBMC sorting kept live CD3+CD8+ cells without CD19 or CD56. Some clones are missing from TCRdb's copy, which holds only in-frame ones; the method was immunoSEQ multiplex PCR. This table has roughly 30,000 clones, more than 70% appearing once. Germline V CDR1 and CDR2: MNHEY, SVGAGI. V was clipped by 4 bases and J by 1 base, with 8 bases between them. There are 13 residues in the CDR3. The sequences come from CD8+ T cells sorted from blood (inferred from file names), collected from a patient given nivolumab and ipilimumab in sequence. This receptor was taken from a human donor with melanoma. The chain recombines TRBV6-5 with TRBJ2-7; D possibly corresponds to TRBD2 (6 bases). CDR3 sequence reads: CASSSGDSYEQYF. The CDR3 DNA reads TGTGCCAGCAGTTCGGGGGATTCCTACGAGCAGTACTTC.